Given below is one TCR beta chain in context. What it binds is not known. This sample stems from a study of a mutant IDH1 vaccine in newly diagnosed glioma. On the study more broadly: The vaccination schedule gave patients eight doses in weeks 1, 3, 5, 7, 11, 15, 19 and 23. Patients previously underwent radiotherapy, temozolomide, or both, and most underwent both. Study outcomes and limitations: Variations in leading peripheral T cell clonotypes appeared to have no connection with pseudoprogression.

The CDR3 is 13 residues long. Germline V CDR1 and CDR2: MNHEY, SVGAGI. Between the trimmed V and J ends, which lost 7 bases and 4 bases, there was a span of 13 bases. Generated by immunoSEQ multiplex PCR, the TCRdb table keeps only in-frame clones and is missing some. The sample has some 27,000 clones, 77% seen once. Described time point: week 5, during vaccination. Each dose delivered 300 ug of mutant IDH1 20-mer peptide subcutaneously with imiquimod. The chain combines TRBV6-5 with TRBJ1-1; D gene unclear. The sequencing used PBMCs, collected from a glioma patient whose treatment included an IDH1 peptide vaccine. The clonotype comes from a man aged 35 to 55 with glioma. CDR3 bases: TGTGCCAGCAAGGCCCCTGTTAGCACTGAAGCTTTCTTT. It yields the protein CASKAPVSTEAFF.